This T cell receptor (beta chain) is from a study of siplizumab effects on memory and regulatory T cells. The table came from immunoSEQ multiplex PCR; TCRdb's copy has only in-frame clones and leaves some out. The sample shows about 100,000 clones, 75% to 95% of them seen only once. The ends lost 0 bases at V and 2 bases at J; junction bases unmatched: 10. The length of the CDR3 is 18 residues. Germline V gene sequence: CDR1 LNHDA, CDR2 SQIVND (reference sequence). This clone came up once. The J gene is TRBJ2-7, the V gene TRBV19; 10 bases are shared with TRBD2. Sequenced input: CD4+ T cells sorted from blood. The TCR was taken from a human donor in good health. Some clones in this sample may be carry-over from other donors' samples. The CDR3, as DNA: TGTGCCAGTAGTATAGATCGGTGGACTAGCGGAGGAACCTACGAGCAGTACTTC. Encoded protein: CASSIDRWTSGGTYEQYF. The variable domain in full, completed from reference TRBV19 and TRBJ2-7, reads DGGITQSPKYLFRKEGQNVTLSCEQNLNHDAMYWYRQDPGQGLRLIYYSQIVNDFQKGDIAEGYSVSREKKESFPLTVTSAQKNPTAFYLCASSIDRWTSGGTYEQYFGPGTRLTVT.